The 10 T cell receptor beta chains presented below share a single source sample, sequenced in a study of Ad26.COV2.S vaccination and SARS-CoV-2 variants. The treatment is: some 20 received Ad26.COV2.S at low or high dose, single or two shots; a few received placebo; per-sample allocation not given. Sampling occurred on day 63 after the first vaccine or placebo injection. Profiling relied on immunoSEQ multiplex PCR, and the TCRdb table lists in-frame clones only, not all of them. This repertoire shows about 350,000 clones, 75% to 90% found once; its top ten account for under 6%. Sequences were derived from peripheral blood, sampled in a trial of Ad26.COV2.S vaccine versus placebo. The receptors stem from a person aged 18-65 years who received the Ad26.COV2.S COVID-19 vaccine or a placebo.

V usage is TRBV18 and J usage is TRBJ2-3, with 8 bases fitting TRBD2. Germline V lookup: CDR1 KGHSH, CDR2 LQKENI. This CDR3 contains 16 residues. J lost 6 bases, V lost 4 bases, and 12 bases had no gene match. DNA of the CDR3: TGTGCCAGCTCACTTTTGACTAGCGCGATCGGGGATACGCAGTATTTT. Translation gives CASSLLTSAIGDTQYF.

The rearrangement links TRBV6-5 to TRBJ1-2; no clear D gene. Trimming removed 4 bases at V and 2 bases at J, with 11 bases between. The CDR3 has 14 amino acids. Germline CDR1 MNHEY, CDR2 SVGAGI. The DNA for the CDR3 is TGTGCCAGCAGTTTGACTGGAGTCAACTATGGCTACACCTTC. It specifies CASSLTGVNYGYTF.

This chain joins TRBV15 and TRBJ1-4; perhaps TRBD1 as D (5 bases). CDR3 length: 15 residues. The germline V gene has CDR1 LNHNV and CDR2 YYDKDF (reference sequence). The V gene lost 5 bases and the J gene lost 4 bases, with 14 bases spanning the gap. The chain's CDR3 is CATSEPGRYNEKLFF. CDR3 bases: TGTGCCACCAGCGAGCCGGGACGATATAATGAAAAACTGTTTTTT. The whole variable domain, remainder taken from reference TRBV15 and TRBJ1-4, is DAMVIQNPRYQVTQFGKPVTLSCSQTLNHNVMYWYQQKSSQAPKLLFHYYDKDFNNEADTPDNFQSRRPNTSFCFLDIRSPGLGDTAMYLCATSEPGRYNEKLFFGSGTQLSVL.

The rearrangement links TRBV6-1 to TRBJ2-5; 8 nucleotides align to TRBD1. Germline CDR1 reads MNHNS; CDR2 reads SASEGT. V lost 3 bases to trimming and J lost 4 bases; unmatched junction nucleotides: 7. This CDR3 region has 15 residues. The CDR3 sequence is CASSDLQGVTETQYF. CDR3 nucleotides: TGTGCCAGCAGTGACCTACAGGGGGTGACAGAGACCCAGTACTTC.

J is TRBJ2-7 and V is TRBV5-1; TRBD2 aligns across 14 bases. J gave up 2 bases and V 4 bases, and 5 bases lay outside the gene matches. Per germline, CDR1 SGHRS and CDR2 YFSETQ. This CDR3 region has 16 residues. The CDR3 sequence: CASSRGLAGVTYEQYF. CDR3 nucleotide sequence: TGCGCCAGCAGCAGGGGACTAGCGGGAGTTACCTACGAGCAGTACTTC.

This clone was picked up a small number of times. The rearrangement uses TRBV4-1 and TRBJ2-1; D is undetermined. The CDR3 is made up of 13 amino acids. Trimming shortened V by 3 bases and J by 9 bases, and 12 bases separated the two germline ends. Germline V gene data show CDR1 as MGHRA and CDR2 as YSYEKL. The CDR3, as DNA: TGCGCCAGCAGCCAGGTTGGCGTCGGTGAGCAGTTCTTC. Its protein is CASSQVGVGEQFF.

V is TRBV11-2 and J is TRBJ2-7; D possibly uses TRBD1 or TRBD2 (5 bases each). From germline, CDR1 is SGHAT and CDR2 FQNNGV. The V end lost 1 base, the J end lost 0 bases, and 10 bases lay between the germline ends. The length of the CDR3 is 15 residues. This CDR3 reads CASSLAWGSSYEQYF. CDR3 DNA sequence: TGTGCCAGCAGCTTAGCGTGGGGGAGCTCCTACGAGCAGTACTTC.

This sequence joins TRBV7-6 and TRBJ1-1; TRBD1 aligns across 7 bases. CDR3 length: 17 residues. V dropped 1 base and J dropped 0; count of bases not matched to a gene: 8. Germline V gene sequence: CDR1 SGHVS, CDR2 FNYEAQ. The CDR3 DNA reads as TGTGCCAGCAGCTTAGGGGCAGGGGGACGAGTGAACACTGAAGCTTTCTTT. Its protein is CASSLGAGGRVNTEAFF.

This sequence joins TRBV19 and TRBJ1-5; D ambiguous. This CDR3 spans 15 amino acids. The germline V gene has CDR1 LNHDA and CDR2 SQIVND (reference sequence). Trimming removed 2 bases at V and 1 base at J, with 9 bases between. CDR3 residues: CASSITLMSNQPQHF. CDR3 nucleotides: TGTGCCAGTAGTATAACCCTGATGAGCAATCAGCCCCAGCATTTT.

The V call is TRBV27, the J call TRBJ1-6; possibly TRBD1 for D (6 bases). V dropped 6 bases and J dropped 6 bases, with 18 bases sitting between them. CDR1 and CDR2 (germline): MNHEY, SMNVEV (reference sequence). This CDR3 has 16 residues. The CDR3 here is CASSHHRGGTNSPLHF. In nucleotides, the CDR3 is TGTGCCAGCAGCCACCACAGAGGGGGAACTAATTCACCCCTCCACTTT.